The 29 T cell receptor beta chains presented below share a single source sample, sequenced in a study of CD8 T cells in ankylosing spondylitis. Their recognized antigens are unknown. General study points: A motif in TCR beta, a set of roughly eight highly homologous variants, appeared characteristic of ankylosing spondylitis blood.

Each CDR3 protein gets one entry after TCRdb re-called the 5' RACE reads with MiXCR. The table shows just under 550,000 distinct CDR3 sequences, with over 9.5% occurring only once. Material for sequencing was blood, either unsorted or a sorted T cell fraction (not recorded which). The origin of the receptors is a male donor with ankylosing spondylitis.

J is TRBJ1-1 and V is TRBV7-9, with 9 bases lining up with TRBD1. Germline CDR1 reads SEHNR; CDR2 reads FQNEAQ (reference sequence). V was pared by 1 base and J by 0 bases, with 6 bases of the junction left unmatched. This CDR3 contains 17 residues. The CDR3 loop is CASSLEWGQGMNTEAFF. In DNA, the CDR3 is TGTGCCAGCAGCTTAGAGTGGGGACAGGGTATGAACACTGAAGCTTTCTTT. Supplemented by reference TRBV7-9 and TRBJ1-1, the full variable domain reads DTGVSQNPRHKITKRGQNVTFRCDPISEHNRLYWYRQTLGQGPEFLTYFQNEAQLEKSRLLSDRFSAERPKGSFSTLEIQRTEQGDSAMYLCASSLEWGQGMNTEAFFGQGTRLTVV.

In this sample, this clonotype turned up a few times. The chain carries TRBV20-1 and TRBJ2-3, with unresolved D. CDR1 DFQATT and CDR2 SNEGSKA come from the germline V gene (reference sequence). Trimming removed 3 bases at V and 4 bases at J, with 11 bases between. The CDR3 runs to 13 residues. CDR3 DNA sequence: TGCAGTGCTAGTTACTCTGGGGCAGATACGCAGTATTTT. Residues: CSASYSGADTQYF.

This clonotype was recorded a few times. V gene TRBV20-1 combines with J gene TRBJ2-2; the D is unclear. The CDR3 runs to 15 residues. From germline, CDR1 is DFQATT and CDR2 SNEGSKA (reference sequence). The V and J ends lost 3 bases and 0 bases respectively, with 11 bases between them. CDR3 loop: CSASRQPANTGELFF. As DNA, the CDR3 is TGCAGTGCTAGCCGGCAGCCCGCGAACACCGGGGAGCTGTTTTTT.

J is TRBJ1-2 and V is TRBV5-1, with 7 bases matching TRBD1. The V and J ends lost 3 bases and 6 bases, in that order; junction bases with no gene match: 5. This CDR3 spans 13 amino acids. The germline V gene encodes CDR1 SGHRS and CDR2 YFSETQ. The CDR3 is CASSYTGVDGYTF. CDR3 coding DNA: TGCGCCAGCAGCTATACAGGGGTGGATGGCTACACCTTC.

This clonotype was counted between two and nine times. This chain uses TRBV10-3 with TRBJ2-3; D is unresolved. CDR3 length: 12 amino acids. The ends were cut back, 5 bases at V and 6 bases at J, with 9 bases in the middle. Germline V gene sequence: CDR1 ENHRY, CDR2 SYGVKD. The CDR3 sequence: CAISIYRDTQYF. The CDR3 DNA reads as TGTGCCATCAGTATTTATAGGGATACGCAGTATTTT.

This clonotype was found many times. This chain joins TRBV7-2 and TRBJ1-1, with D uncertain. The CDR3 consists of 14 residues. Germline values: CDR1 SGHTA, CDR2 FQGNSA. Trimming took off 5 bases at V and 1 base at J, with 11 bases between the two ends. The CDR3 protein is CASSPDIRNTEAFF. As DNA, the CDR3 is TGTGCCAGCAGCCCCGACATTCGGAACACTGAAGCTTTCTTT.

CDR3 sequence reads: CASSLAKTGQPQHF. The CDR3 region has the DNA TGTGCCAGCAGCTTAGCGAAGACTGGGCAGCCCCAGCATTTT. The V and J genes are TRBV7-2 and TRBJ1-5; D is unresolved. Per germline, CDR1 SGHTA and CDR2 FQGNSA. V dropped 0 bases and J dropped 7 bases, with 10 bases sitting between them. The CDR3 is made up of 14 amino acids.

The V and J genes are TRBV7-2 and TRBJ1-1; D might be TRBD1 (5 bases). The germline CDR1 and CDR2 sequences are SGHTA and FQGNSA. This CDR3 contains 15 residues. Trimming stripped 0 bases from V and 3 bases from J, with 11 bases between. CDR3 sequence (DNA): TGTGCCAGCAGCTTAGCCGGGACCGAATACACTGAAGCTTTCTTT. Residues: CASSLAGTEYTEAFF.

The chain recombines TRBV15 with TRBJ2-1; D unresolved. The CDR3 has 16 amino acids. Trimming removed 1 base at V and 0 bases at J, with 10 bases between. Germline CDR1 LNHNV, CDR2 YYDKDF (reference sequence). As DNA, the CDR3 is TGTGCCACCAGCAGAGGACGCACACGCTCCTACAATGAGCAGTTCTTC. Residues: CATSRGRTRSYNEQFF. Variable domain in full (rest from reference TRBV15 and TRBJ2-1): DAMVIQNPRYQVTQFGKPVTLSCSQTLNHNVMYWYQQKSSQAPKLLFHYYDKDFNNEADTPDNFQSRRPNTSFCFLDIRSPGLGDTAMYLCATSRGRTRSYNEQFFGPGTRLTVL.

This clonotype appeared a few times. This chain's CDR3 is CASSQDRAFYSYNEQFF. The CDR3 region has the DNA TGCGCCAGCAGCCAAGATCGGGCCTTCTACTCCTACAATGAGCAGTTCTTC. The V and J genes are TRBV4-1 and TRBJ2-1, with no clear D. Germline V gene sequence: CDR1 MGHRA, CDR2 YSYEKL. This CDR3 contains 17 residues. V was clipped by 0 bases and J by 0 bases, with 12 bases between them.

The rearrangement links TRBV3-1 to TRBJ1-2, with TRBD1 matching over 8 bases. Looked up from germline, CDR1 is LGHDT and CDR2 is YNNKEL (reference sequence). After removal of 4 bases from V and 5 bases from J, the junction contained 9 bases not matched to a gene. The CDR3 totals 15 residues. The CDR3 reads CASSRLTGGPYGYTF. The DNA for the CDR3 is TGTGCCAGCAGCCGCCTAACAGGGGGTCCTTATGGCTACACCTTC.

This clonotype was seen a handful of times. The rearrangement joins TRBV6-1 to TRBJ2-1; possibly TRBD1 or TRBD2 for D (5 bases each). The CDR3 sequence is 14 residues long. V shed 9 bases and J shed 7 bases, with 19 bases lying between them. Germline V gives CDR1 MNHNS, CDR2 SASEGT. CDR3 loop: CASSGRLVLNEQFF. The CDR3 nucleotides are TGTGCCAGTTCGGGACGCCTTGTGTTGAATGAGCAGTTCTTC.

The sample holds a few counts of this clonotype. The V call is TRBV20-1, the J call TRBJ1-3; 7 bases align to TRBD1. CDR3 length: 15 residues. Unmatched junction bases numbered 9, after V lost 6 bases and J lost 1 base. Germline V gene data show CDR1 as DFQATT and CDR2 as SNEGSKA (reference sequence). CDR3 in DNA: TGCAGTGCATCTTCGGACAGGCCGTCTGGAAACACCATATATTTT. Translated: CSASSDRPSGNTIYF.

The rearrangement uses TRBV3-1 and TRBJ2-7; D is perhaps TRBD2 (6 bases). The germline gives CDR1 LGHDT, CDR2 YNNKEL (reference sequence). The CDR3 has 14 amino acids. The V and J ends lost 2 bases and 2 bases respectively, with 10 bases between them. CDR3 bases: TGTGCCAGCAGCCAACTGGACTACCCCTACGAGCAGTACTTC. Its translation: CASSQLDYPYEQYF.

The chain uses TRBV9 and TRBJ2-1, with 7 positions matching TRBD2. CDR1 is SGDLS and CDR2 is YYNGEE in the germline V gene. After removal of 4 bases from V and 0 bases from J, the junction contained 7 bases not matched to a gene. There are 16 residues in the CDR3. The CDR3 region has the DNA TGTGCCAGCAGCCCGCCTAGCGGAACCTCCTACAATGAGCAGTTCTTC. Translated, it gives CASSPPSGTSYNEQFF.

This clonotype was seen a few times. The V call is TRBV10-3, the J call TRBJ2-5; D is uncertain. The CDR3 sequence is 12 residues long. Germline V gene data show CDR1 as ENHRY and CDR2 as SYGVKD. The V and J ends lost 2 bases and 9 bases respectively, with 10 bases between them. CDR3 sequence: CAISEADSAQYF. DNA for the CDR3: TGTGCCATCAGTGAGGCTGACTCCGCCCAGTACTTC.

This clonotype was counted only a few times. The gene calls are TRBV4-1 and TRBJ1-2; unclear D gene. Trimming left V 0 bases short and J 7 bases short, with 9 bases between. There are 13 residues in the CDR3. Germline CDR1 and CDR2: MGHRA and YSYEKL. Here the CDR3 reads CASSQDSGSGYTF. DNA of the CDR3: TGCGCCAGCAGCCAAGATTCGGGGTCTGGCTACACCTTC.

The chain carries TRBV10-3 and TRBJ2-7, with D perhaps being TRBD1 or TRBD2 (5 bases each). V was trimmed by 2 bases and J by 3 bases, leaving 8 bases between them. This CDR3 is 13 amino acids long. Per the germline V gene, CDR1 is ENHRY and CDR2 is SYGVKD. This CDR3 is CAISEGTHYEQYF. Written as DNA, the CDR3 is TGTGCCATCAGTGAGGGGACCCACTACGAGCAGTACTTC.

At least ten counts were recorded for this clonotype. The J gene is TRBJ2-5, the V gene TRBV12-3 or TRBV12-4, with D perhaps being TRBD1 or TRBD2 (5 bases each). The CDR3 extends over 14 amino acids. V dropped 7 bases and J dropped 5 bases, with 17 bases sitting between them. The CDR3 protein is CASTWMGVGETQYF. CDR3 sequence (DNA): TGTGCCAGCACCTGGATGGGGGTGGGGGAGACCCAGTACTTC.

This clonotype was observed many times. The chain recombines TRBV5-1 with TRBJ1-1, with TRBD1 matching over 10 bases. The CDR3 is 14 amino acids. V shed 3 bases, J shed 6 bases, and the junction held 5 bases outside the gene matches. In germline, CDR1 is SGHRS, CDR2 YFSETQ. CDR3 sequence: CASSSGQGYPEAFF. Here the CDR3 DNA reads TGCGCCAGCAGCTCGGGACAGGGGTACCCTGAAGCTTTCTTT.

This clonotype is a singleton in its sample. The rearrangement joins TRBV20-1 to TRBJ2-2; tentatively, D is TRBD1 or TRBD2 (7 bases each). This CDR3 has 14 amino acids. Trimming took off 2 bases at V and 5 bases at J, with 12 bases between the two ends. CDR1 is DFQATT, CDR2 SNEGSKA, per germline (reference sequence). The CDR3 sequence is CSARWQGGTGELFF. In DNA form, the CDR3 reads TGCAGTGCTAGATGGCAGGGGGGGACCGGGGAGCTGTTTTTT.

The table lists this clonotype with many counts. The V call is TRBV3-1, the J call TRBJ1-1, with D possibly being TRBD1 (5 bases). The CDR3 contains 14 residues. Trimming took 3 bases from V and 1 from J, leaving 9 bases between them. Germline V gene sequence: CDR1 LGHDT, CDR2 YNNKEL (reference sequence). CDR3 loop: CASSHGHQNTEAFF. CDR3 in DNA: TGTGCCAGCAGCCATGGACACCAGAACACTGAAGCTTTCTTT.

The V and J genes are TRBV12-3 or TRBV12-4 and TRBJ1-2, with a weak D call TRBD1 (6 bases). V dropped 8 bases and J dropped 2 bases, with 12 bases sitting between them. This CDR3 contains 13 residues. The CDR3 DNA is TGTGCCAGCGTACAAGGGGGAAACTATGGCTACACCTTC. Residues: CASVQGGNYGYTF.

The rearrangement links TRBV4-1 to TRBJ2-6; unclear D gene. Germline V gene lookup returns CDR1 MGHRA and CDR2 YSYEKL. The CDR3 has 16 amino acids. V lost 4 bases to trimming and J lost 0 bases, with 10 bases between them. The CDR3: CASSLVGPSGANVLTF. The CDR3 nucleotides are TGCGCCAGCAGCCTCGTAGGTCCCTCTGGGGCCAACGTCCTGACTTTC.

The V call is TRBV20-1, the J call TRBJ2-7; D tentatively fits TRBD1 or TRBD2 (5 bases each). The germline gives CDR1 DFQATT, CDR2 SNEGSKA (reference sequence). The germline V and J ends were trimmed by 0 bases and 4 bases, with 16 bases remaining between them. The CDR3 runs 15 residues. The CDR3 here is CSARERRGALYEQYF. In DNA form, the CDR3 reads TGCAGTGCTAGAGAACGGAGAGGGGCGCTTTACGAGCAGTACTTC.

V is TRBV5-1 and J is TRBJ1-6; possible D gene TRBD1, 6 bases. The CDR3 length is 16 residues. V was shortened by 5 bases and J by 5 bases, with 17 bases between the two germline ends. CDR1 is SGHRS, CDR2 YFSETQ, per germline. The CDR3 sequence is CASSSTGTTNNSPLHF. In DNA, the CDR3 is TGCGCCAGCAGTTCTACCGGGACAACCAATAATTCACCCCTCCACTTT.

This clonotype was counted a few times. The CDR3 here is CASSERRLNTGELFF. The CDR3 DNA is TGTGCCAGCAGTGAAAGGCGGTTGAACACCGGGGAGCTGTTTTTT. The rearrangement uses TRBV2 and TRBJ2-2, with D unclear. This CDR3 has 15 amino acids. Between the trimmed V and J ends, which lost 2 bases and 1 base, there was a span of 8 bases. Germline V lookup: CDR1 SNHLY, CDR2 FYNNEI.

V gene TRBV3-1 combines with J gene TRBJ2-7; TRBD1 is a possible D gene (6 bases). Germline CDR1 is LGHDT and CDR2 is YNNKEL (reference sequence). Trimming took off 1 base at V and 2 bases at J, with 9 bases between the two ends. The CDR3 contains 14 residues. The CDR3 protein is CASSQANRAYEQYV. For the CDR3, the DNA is TGTGCCAGCAGCCAAGCGAACAGGGCCTACGAGCAGTACGTC.

CDR3 protein: CASSQVYAGTQYF. The CDR3 nucleotides read TGTGCCAGCAGCCAAGTGTACGCAGGGACCCAGTACTTC. The chain combines TRBV14 with TRBJ2-5; no clear D gene. CDR1 and CDR2 from the germline V gene are SGHDN and FVKESK. The CDR3 covers 13 residues. With 1 base removed from V and 7 bases from J, the gap between germline ends came to 10 bases.